The 11 T cell receptor beta chains listed next were all sequenced from one sample in a study of blood T cell repertoires in COVID-19. The repertoire was sequenced with immunoSEQ multiplex PCR; TCRdb's copy has only in-frame clones and lacks some. The table has more than 200,000 clones, around four fifths seen once. The specimen was peripheral blood. These receptors were taken from a man aged 60 to 75 with acute or convalescent COVID-19.

The chain has TRBV7-9 and TRBJ2-7; D might be TRBD2 (6 bases). Per the germline V gene, CDR1 is SEHNR and CDR2 is FQNEAQ (reference sequence). Trimming removed 0 bases from V and 6 bases from J, with 18 bases in between. The CDR3 has 16 amino acids. CDR3 protein: CASSLASAGGRSEQYF. CDR3 in DNA: TGTGCCAGCAGCTTAGCATCCGCTGGAGGGCGGAGCGAGCAGTACTTC.

The chain has TRBV6-1 and TRBJ2-3; 10 positions match TRBD2. V lost 8 bases and J lost 6; bases outside the gene matches: 8. The CDR3 extends over 14 amino acids. CDR1 is MNHNS, CDR2 SASEGT, per germline. The CDR3 loop is CASGGTSVEDTQYF. The CDR3 DNA reads TGTGCCAGCGGGGGGACTAGCGTTGAGGATACGCAGTATTTT.

V is TRBV2 and J is TRBJ1-1; 9 bases are a match to TRBD1. The germline V gene encodes CDR1 SNHLY and CDR2 FYNNEI. The CDR3 totals 15 residues. The ends lost 5 bases at V and 1 base at J; junction bases unmatched: 5. The CDR3 DNA sequence: TGTGCCAGCAGTCAACAGGGGGCGCAGAACACTGAAGCTTTCTTT. Its translation is CASSQQGAQNTEAFF.

This chain uses TRBV6-5 with TRBJ1-5; D is uncertain. This CDR3 spans 15 amino acids. CDR1 is MNHEY and CDR2 is SVGAGI in the germline V gene. Trimming took off 6 bases at V and 0 bases at J, with 12 bases between the two ends. The chain's CDR3 is CASRPQTNSNQPQHF. As DNA, the CDR3 is TGTGCCAGCAGACCTCAGACTAATAGCAATCAGCCCCAGCATTTT.

V gene TRBV7-2 combines with J gene TRBJ1-1; D unclear. The CDR3 is 11 residues long. The germline V gene has CDR1 SGHTA and CDR2 FQGNSA. Trimming left V 1 base short and J 5 bases short, with 2 bases between. The CDR3 loop reads CASSLVTEAFF. The CDR3 DNA sequence: TGTGCCAGCAGCTTAGTAACTGAAGCTTTCTTT.

V usage is TRBV4-2 and J usage is TRBJ2-2; weak D call: TRBD2 (6 bases). The V gene lost 1 base and the J gene lost 3 bases, with 18 bases spanning the gap. The CDR3 has 18 residues. Germline values: CDR1 LGHNA, CDR2 YNFKEQ. The CDR3 sequence is CASSQVGMGGIDTGELFF. The CDR3 DNA follows: TGTGCCAGCAGCCAAGTAGGAATGGGAGGAATCGACACCGGGGAGCTGTTTTTT.

This chain links TRBV5-1 with TRBJ2-3, with D possibly being TRBD1 (6 bases). CDR3 size: 15 residues. The germline V gene has CDR1 SGHRS and CDR2 YFSETQ. V was cut by 2 bases and J by 2 bases, with 12 bases left in between. The CDR3 sequence: CASSFRQASTDTQYF. In nucleotides, the CDR3 is TGCGCCAGCAGCTTCCGACAGGCTTCCACAGATACGCAGTATTTT.

This clone was counted between two and nine times. This chain connects TRBV6-5 to TRBJ1-5, with 8 bases fitting TRBD1. Per the germline V gene, CDR1 is MNHEY and CDR2 is SVGAGI. V dropped 10 bases and J dropped 5; count of bases not matched to a gene: 7. CDR3 length equals 13 residues. In DNA form, the CDR3 reads TGTGCCACCTCAGGGGGCTTGTATCAGCCCCAGCATTTT. It yields the protein CATSGGLYQPQHF.

A few counts support this clone. This sequence joins TRBV5-1 and TRBJ2-3; 7 nucleotides align to TRBD2. Germline CDR1 and CDR2: SGHRS and YFSETQ. There are 14 residues in the CDR3. The J segment lost 6 bases and the V segment lost 2 bases, leaving 6 bases of the junction unmatched. The CDR3 DNA reads as TGCGCCAGCAGCTTCAACCTCGGGGGGGATACGCAGTATTTT. Its protein product is CASSFNLGGDTQYF.

The V and J genes are TRBV7-2 and TRBJ2-3; 11 positions match TRBD2. The J segment lost 2 bases and the V segment lost 3 bases, leaving 4 bases of the junction unmatched. The germline V gene encodes CDR1 SGHTA and CDR2 FQGNSA. The CDR3 totals 16 residues. The CDR3 loop is CASSFKLAGATDTQYF. The CDR3 DNA reads as TGTGCCAGCAGCTTCAAACTAGCGGGAGCCACAGATACGCAGTATTTT.

The sample holds a few counts of this clone. The V and J genes are TRBV28 and TRBJ2-7, with D unresolved. V lost 5 bases to trimming and J lost 2 bases, with 16 bases between them. Germline V gene lookup returns CDR1 MDHEN and CDR2 SYDVKM. This CDR3 is 15 amino acids long. Written as DNA, the CDR3 is TGTGCCAGCAGTCCACCAGCCACAGACACCTACGAGCAGTACTTC. Residues: CASSPPATDTYEQYF. Variable domain in full (rest from reference TRBV28 and TRBJ2-7): DVKVTQSSRYLVKRTGEKVFLECVQDMDHENMFWYRQDPGLGLRLIYFSYDVKMKEKGDIPEGYSVSREKKERFSLILESASTNQTSMYLCASSPPATDTYEQYFGPGTRLTVT.